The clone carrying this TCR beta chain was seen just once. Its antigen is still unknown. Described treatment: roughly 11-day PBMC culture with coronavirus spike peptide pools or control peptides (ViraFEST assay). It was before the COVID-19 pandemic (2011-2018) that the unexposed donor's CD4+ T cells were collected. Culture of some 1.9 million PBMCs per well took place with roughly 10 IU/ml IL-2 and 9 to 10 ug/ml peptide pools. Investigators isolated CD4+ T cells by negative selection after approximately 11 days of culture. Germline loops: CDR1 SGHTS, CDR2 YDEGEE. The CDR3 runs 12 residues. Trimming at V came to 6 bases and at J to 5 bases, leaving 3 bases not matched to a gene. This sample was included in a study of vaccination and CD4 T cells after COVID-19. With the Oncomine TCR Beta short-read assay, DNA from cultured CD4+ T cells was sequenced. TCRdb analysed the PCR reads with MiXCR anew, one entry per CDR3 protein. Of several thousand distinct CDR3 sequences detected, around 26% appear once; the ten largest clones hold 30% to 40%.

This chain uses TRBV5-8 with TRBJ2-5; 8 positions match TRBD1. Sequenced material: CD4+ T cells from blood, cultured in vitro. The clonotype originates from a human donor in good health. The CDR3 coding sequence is TGTGCCAGCAAGACAGGGGAGGAGACCCAGTACTTC. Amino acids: CASKTGEETQYF.